Presented here are 16 T cell receptor beta chains from one specimen sequenced in a study of CD8 T cells in ankylosing spondylitis. TCRdb passed the 5' RACE reads through MiXCR, listing each CDR3 protein once. The repertoire consists of about 240,000 distinct CDR3 sequences, with about 11% occurring once and the leading ten covering roughly 6.8%. Material: blood, either unsorted or a sorted T cell fraction (not recorded which). The receptors shown here come from a male donor with ankylosing spondylitis or in good health (not recorded which).

This clonotype was detected many times. V and J are TRBV5-6 and TRBJ2-1, with D perhaps assigned TRBD1 or TRBD2 (5 bases each). The CDR3 loop spans 15 amino acids. V was trimmed by 2 bases and J by 3 bases, leaving 12 bases between them. From germline, CDR1 is SGHDT and CDR2 YYEEEE. CDR3 nucleotide sequence: TGTGCCAGCAGCTTCGGGACGTCGCTCTACAATGAGCAGTTCTTC. This encodes CASSFGTSLYNEQFF.

This clonotype was detected many times. V is TRBV7-3 and J is TRBJ2-4, with D maybe TRBD2 (6 bases). Trimming left V 5 bases short and J 3 bases short, with 11 bases between. The germline V gene encodes CDR1 SGHTA and CDR2 FQGTGA. This CDR3 has 14 amino acids. The CDR3 protein is CASSPGEGKNIQYF. The CDR3 DNA follows: TGTGCCAGCAGCCCGGGGGAAGGCAAAAACATTCAGTACTTC.

This clonotype was counted ten times or more. V usage is TRBV12-3 or TRBV12-4 and J usage is TRBJ1-5; D uncertain. Between the trimmed V and J ends, which lost 3 bases and 6 bases, there was a span of 6 bases. The CDR3 sequence is 12 residues long. The CDR3 DNA reads as TGTGCCAGCAGTTTTTGGGGTCAGCCCCAGCATTTT. Protein: CASSFWGQPQHF.

The sample holds many counts of this clonotype. The chain carries TRBV7-8 and TRBJ1-6, with D uncertain. Germline assignment: CDR1 SGHVS and CDR2 FQNEAQ. CDR3 length: 15 residues. Trimming removed 2 bases from V and 7 bases from J, with 12 bases in between. The CDR3 nucleotides read TGTGCCAGCAGCTTATTTGGCGAAACCAATTCACCCCTCCACTTT. Protein product: CASSLFGETNSPLHF.

This clonotype was detected ten times or more. This chain connects TRBV29-1 to TRBJ2-1, with 7 bases identical to TRBD2. V trimming: 3 bases; J trimming: 2 bases; junction bases outside the gene matches: 13. CDR1 is SQVTM, CDR2 ANQGSEA, per germline. The length of the CDR3 is 17 residues. The DNA for the CDR3 is TGCAGCGTTGAGGGGTTGGGCGGGAGACATCCCTACAATGAGCAGTTCTTC. This gives the protein CSVEGLGGRHPYNEQFF.

In this sample, this clonotype turned up many times. The chain uses TRBV28 and TRBJ1-6, with 8 bases fitting TRBD1. CDR1 is MDHEN and CDR2 is SYDVKM in the germline V gene. The length of the CDR3 is 15 residues. V dropped 6 bases and J dropped 5; count of bases not matched to a gene: 6. The CDR3 region has the DNA TGTGCCAGCAGACCCACGGGACAGGATAATTCACCCCTCCACTTT. It translates to CASRPTGQDNSPLHF.

This clonotype was seen repeatedly, ten times or more. The chain joins TRBV12-5 to TRBJ1-5, with D possibly TRBD1 on 5 matching bases. The ends were cut back, 1 base at V and 3 bases at J, with 22 bases in the middle. The germline V gene encodes CDR1 LGHNT and CDR2 FRNRAP. The CDR3 covers 19 residues. CDR3 loop: CASGLDPTVPPYINQPQHF. DNA for the CDR3: TGTGCTAGTGGTTTGGACCCGACAGTCCCCCCTTACATCAATCAGCCCCAGCATTTT.

This clonotype was seen a handful of times. The CDR3 DNA reads TGCGCCAGCAGCCCCCCGCGTGGTCCTAACACTGAAGCTTTCTTT. Protein sequence: CASSPPRGPNTEAFF. The chain joins TRBV4-1 to TRBJ1-1; D call uncertain. CDR3 length: 15 residues. V was cut by 4 bases and J by 2 bases, with 14 bases left in between. Germline values: CDR1 MGHRA, CDR2 YSYEKL.

This clonotype has a handful of counts. The chain is built from TRBV9 and TRBJ2-7; 8 bases fit TRBD2. From germline, CDR1 is SGDLS and CDR2 YYNGEE. V lost 2 bases to trimming and J lost 2 bases; unmatched junction nucleotides: 12. The CDR3 has 17 amino acids. CDR3 coding DNA: TGTGCCAGCAGCGTGGGTGTGGCGGGAGGTTATACCTACGAGCAGTACTTC. It codes for CASSVGVAGGYTYEQYF.

This clonotype showed up many times. The chain is built from TRBV29-1 and TRBJ1-1; D is ambiguous. This CDR3 is built from 13 residues. Germline V lookup: CDR1 SQVTM, CDR2 ANQGSEA. Trimming removed 3 bases at V and 11 bases at J, with 19 bases between. CDR3 region: CSVERVKSGVAFF. Here the CDR3 DNA reads TGCAGCGTTGAGAGGGTCAAATCGGGCGTCGCTTTCTTT.

This clonotype has only a few counts. CDR3 protein: CASSLGTGRFETQYF. CDR3 in DNA: TGTGCCAGCAGCTTAGGGACAGGCCGTTTTGAGACCCAGTACTTC. V is TRBV11-2 and J is TRBJ2-5; 7 bases align to TRBD1. The CDR3 has 15 residues. Trimming removed 1 base from V and 5 bases from J; junction bases left unmatched: 7. The germline CDR1 and CDR2 sequences are SGHAT and FQNNGV.

This clonotype was counted between two and nine times. V usage is TRBV5-6 and J usage is TRBJ2-7; D gene ambiguous. The CDR3 is 14 residues long. Trimming stripped 4 bases from V and 4 bases from J, with 15 bases between. Germline lookup yields CDR1 SGHDT and CDR2 YYEEEE. The DNA of the CDR3 is TGTGCCAGCAGCAGATGGGAAATTTGGTACGAGCAGTACTTC. This encodes CASSRWEIWYEQYF.

CDR3 nucleotides: TGCGCCAGCAGCTTGGTGGTAGCGGGGAGCTCGAACACCGGGGAGCTGTTTTTT. Translated, it gives CASSLVVAGSSNTGELFF. The V call is TRBV5-1, the J call TRBJ2-2; 8 nucleotides align to TRBD2. Per germline, CDR1 SGHRS and CDR2 YFSETQ. The CDR3 spans 18 residues. V lost 0 bases, J lost 0 bases, and 7 bases stayed unmatched.

This clonotype turned up a few times. The chain has TRBV5-1 and TRBJ2-2; TRBD2 matches 9 bases. Unmatched junction bases numbered 5, after V lost 1 base and J lost 1 base. Germline V CDR1 and CDR2: SGHRS, YFSETQ. The CDR3 consists of 17 residues. The DNA for the CDR3 is TGCGCCAGCAGCTTGCTGCCTAGCGGGGAGAACACCGGGGAGCTGTTTTTT. It encodes CASSLLPSGENTGELFF.

J is TRBJ2-1 and V is TRBV4-2; D remains ambiguous. Trimming removed 1 base from V and 1 base from J, with 8 bases in between. From germline, CDR1 is LGHNA and CDR2 YNFKEQ. The CDR3 is 15 amino acids. The CDR3 spells CASSQVASSYNEQFF. The CDR3 DNA sequence: TGTGCCAGCAGCCAAGTGGCGTCTTCCTACAATGAGCAGTTCTTC.

This clonotype was detected many times. The J gene is TRBJ2-7, the V gene TRBV15; TRBD1 is a possible D gene (6 bases). The CDR3 loop spans 13 amino acids. Germline CDR1 is LNHNV and CDR2 is YYDKDF (reference sequence). V gave up 5 bases and J gave up 1 base, with 9 bases separating them. This chain's CDR3 is CATSPTGSYEQYF. The CDR3 DNA reads as TGTGCCACCAGCCCGACAGGTTCCTACGAGCAGTACTTC.